The 27 T cell receptor beta chains below come from one sample, sequenced in a study of cytomegalovirus exposure and HLA in healthy donors. Vbeta (60) and Jbeta (13) primers were used in the PCR. Repertoires were generated with immunoSEQ multiplex PCR, while TCRdb's copy carries only in-frame clones and drops some. Of approximately 170,000 clones listed, under 85% are singletons. Sequenced material: PBMCs. These receptors were obtained from a man aged 45-60 years in good health and CMV-seropositive.

The chain uses TRBV4-2 and TRBJ2-2; TRBD1 matches at 9 bases. CDR1 and CDR2 (germline): LGHNA, YNFKEQ. This CDR3 has 15 amino acids. V shed 3 bases and J 7 bases; nucleotides not matched to a gene: 6. The CDR3 loop reads CASSHTGGAGGELFF. The CDR3 DNA follows: TGTGCCAGCAGCCATACAGGGGGCGCCGGCGGGGAGCTGTTTTTT.

V and J are TRBV5-1 and TRBJ2-5; TRBD1 is a possible D gene (5 bases). The J call could be wrong; TRBJ2-7 is a better fit for the DNA end. The germline CDR1 and CDR2 sequences are SGHRS and YFSETQ. The CDR3 has 14 residues. CDR3 in amino acids: CASSLGQATYEQYF. The CDR3 coding sequence is TGCGCCAGCAGCCTAGGACAAGCCACCTACGAGCAGTACTTC.

CDR3 nucleotide sequence: TGTGCCAGCAGCTCCGGGACTAGCGCCACAGATACGCAGTATTTT. It translates to CASSSGTSATDTQYF. The genes are TRBV7-3 and TRBJ2-3; 10 bases fit TRBD2. Per germline, CDR1 SGHTA and CDR2 FQGTGA. Germline trimming cut 4 bases from V and 2 bases from J; bases unmatched to any gene: 3. This CDR3 comprises 15 residues.

In this sample, this clone turned up once. V and J are TRBV19 and TRBJ1-1; the D gene is possibly TRBD1 (5 bases). Trimming took 3 bases from V and 3 from J, leaving 8 bases between them. The CDR3 is 13 residues long. Germline-derived CDR1 and CDR2 are LNHDA and SQIVND (reference sequence). CDR3 region: CASSIKGYTEAFF. The CDR3 DNA sequence: TGTGCCAGTAGTATCAAGGGGTACACTGAAGCTTTCTTT.

V gene TRBV7-2 combines with J gene TRBJ2-3; no clear D gene. Germline values: CDR1 SGHTA, CDR2 FQGNSA. This CDR3 spans 14 amino acids. V was shortened by 5 bases and J by 2 bases, with 11 bases between the two germline ends. In DNA form, the CDR3 reads TGTGCCAGCAGCCTTCGACATAACACAGATACGCAGTATTTT. It specifies CASSLRHNTDTQYF.

The chain is built from TRBV5-6 and TRBJ2-2; 8 bases agree with TRBD2. Germline V lookup: CDR1 SGHDT, CDR2 YYEEEE. The J segment lost 5 bases and the V segment lost 5 bases, leaving 11 bases of the junction unmatched. The CDR3 sequence is 16 residues long. CDR3 loop: CASRGVVAGMTGELFF. CDR3 nucleotides: TGTGCCAGCAGAGGTGTGGTAGCGGGGATGACCGGGGAGCTGTTTTTT. Full variable domain (rest looked up from reference TRBV5-6 and TRBJ2-2): DAGVTQSPTHLIKTRGQQVTLRCSPKSGHDTVSWYQQALGQGPQFIFQYYEEEERQRGNFPDRFSGHQFPNYSSELNVNALLLGDSALYLCASRGVVAGMTGELFFGEGSRLTVL.

The chain joins TRBV15 to TRBJ2-7; 7 nucleotides agree with TRBD2. The CDR3 sequence is 17 residues long. V trimming: 5 bases; J trimming: 2 bases; junction bases outside the gene matches: 15. Germline CDR1 is LNHNV and CDR2 is YYDKDF (reference sequence). The CDR3 protein is CATSGAVGGTSAYEQYF. CDR3 nucleotide sequence: TGTGCCACCAGCGGGGCGGTTGGGGGAACTAGCGCCTACGAGCAGTACTTC.

The chain has TRBV18 and TRBJ2-2; D remains unclear. The V end lost 0 bases, the J end lost 1 base, and 6 bases lay between the germline ends. The CDR3 is 15 amino acids. In germline, CDR1 is KGHSH, CDR2 LQKENI. CDR3 protein: CASSPPAGNTGELFF. The CDR3 nucleotides are TGTGCCAGCTCACCACCGGCAGGGAACACCGGGGAGCTGTTTTTT.

This sequence joins TRBV27 and TRBJ2-2; 8 bases fit TRBD2. The V gene's germline CDR1 is MNHEY and CDR2 SMNVEV (reference sequence). Trimming at V came to 4 bases and at J to 7 bases, leaving 11 bases not matched to a gene. There are 16 residues in the CDR3. Written as DNA, the CDR3 is TGTGCCAGCAGTTCCCCCTTTAGCGGGAAAGTCGGGGAGCTGTTTTTT. It yields the protein CASSSPFSGKVGELFF.

The chain carries TRBV1 and TRBJ2-2; TRBD2, the table's D call, was not compared with the DNA. TRBV1 is reported as a pseudogene. The CDR3 consists of 15 residues. This CDR3 reads CTSSPPVGRVGELFF. The CDR3 DNA follows: TGCACCAGCAGCCCACCCGTGGGGAGGGTCGGGGAGCTGTTTTTT.

The V and J genes are TRBV19 and TRBJ2-1; D call uncertain. With 3 bases removed from V and 4 bases from J, the gap between germline ends came to 13 bases. This CDR3 has 15 amino acids. Germline CDR1 LNHDA, CDR2 SQIVND (reference sequence). The CDR3 nucleotides read TGTGCCAGTAGTATTCGATCAGGCAATTACAATGAGCAGTTCTTC. It specifies CASSIRSGNYNEQFF.

CDR3 protein: CASRARDRAYNEQFF. For the CDR3, the DNA is TGTGCCAGCAGAGCGCGGGACAGGGCATACAATGAGCAGTTCTTC. The chain recombines TRBV6-5 with TRBJ2-1; 9 bases match TRBD1. The length of the CDR3 is 15 residues. V lost 6 bases and J lost 4; bases outside the gene matches: 7. Germline V gene data show CDR1 as MNHEY and CDR2 as SVGAGI.

The chain carries TRBV30 and TRBJ2-5, with TRBD2 identical over 9 bases. The V gene's germline CDR1 is GTSNPN and CDR2 SVGIG (reference sequence). The V and J ends lost 0 bases and 1 base, in that order; junction bases with no gene match: 6. The CDR3 contains 16 residues. The DNA for the CDR3 is TGTGCCTGGAGTGTACTTAGCGGGGGACCCCAAGAGACCCAGTACTTC. Translated, it gives CAWSVLSGGPQETQYF. Based on the CDR3 plus reference TRBV30 and TRBJ2-5, the full variable domain is SQTIHQWPATLVQPVGSPLSLECTVEGTSNPNLYWYRQAAGRGLQLLFYSVGIGQISSEVPQNLSASRPQDRQFILSSKKLLLSDSGFYLCAWSVLSGGPQETQYFGPGTRLLVL.

The J gene is TRBJ2-7, the V gene TRBV30, with a possible D match to TRBD1 (6 bases). Germline V lookup: CDR1 GTSNPN, CDR2 SVGIG (reference sequence). Trimming took off 3 bases at V and 2 bases at J, with 17 bases between the two ends. The CDR3 sequence is 15 residues long. The CDR3 reads CAWRNPGHRAYEQYF. The CDR3 nucleotides read TGTGCCTGGAGAAACCCGGGACACCGAGCCTACGAGCAGTACTTC.

The chain recombines TRBV15 with TRBJ1-5, with no clear D. V was cut by 4 bases and J by 1 base, with 11 bases left in between. CDR3 size: 15 residues. Per germline, CDR1 LNHNV and CDR2 YYDKDF (reference sequence). The CDR3 nucleotides read TGTGCCACCAGCATTGGCGGTTTCAGCAATCAGCCCCAGCATTTT. Encoded protein: CATSIGGFSNQPQHF.

The CDR3 DNA reads TGCGCCAGCAGCTTAGGTTTCCAGGGATCCTACGAGCAGTACTTC. This translates into CASSLGFQGSYEQYF. This chain uses TRBV5-1 with TRBJ2-7; weak D call: TRBD1 (5 bases). Per germline, CDR1 SGHRS and CDR2 YFSETQ. The CDR3 contains 15 residues. Trimming left V 2 bases short and J 1 base short, with 13 bases between.

The CDR3 DNA reads TGCAGCGTTGATCCCTCCGGGACAGTAACGGCCGGCTACACCTTC. It specifies CSVDPSGTVTAGYTF. The chain combines TRBV29-1 with TRBJ1-2; TRBD1 matches at 7 bases. The trim removed 3 bases at V and 8 bases at J, leaving 15 bases unmatched. The germline gives CDR1 SQVTM, CDR2 ANQGSEA. The CDR3 totals 15 residues.

The V gene is TRBV30, the J gene TRBJ1-2; no firm D call. Per germline, CDR1 GTSNPN and CDR2 SVGIG (reference sequence). V lost 1 base, J lost 9 bases, and 15 bases lay in between. CDR3 length equals 13 residues. CDR3 residues: CAWSEMGHISYTF. In DNA form, the CDR3 reads TGTGCCTGGAGTGAGATGGGCCACATCAGCTACACCTTC.

This chain links TRBV6-1 with TRBJ1-4; TRBD1 is a possible D gene (5 bases). Germline lookup yields CDR1 MNHNS and CDR2 SASEGT. There are 12 residues in the CDR3. Trimming shortened V by 6 bases and J by 5 bases, and 7 bases separated the two germline ends. CDR3: CASRQDNEKLFF. The CDR3 coding sequence is TGTGCCAGCAGACAGGACAATGAAAAACTGTTTTTT.

The V gene is TRBV19, the J gene TRBJ2-3; 10 bases are a match to TRBD2. Germline-derived CDR1 and CDR2 are LNHDA and SQIVND (reference sequence). The CDR3 runs 15 residues. After removal of 6 bases from V and 2 bases from J, the junction contained 5 bases not matched to a gene. Here the CDR3 reads CASRQREGVTDTQYF. The DNA of the CDR3 is TGTGCCAGTAGACAGCGGGAGGGAGTCACAGATACGCAGTATTTT.

V and J are TRBV28 and TRBJ1-1, with D maybe TRBD1 (6 bases). The V gene lost 7 bases and the J gene lost 2 bases, with 20 bases spanning the gap. The CDR3 spans 16 residues. The germline V gene encodes CDR1 MDHEN and CDR2 SYDVKM. CDR3 in amino acids: CASIDTSGGLNTEAFF. The CDR3 coding sequence is TGTGCCAGCATCGACACGTCGGGGGGCTTAAACACTGAAGCTTTCTTT.

The J gene is TRBJ2-7, the V gene TRBV27, with 9 bases lining up with TRBD1. Germline V gene sequence: CDR1 MNHEY, CDR2 SMNVEV (reference sequence). This CDR3 is built from 15 residues. V was clipped by 3 bases and J by 3 bases; unmatched bases: 6. The CDR3 DNA is TGTGCCAGCAGTTTTTCCGGGACAGGGAACTACGAGCAGTACTTC. Its protein is CASSFSGTGNYEQYF.

The genes are TRBV25-1 and TRBJ1-4, with D possibly matching TRBD1 (6 bases). The germline V and J ends were trimmed by 8 bases and 7 bases, with 11 bases remaining between them. CDR3 length: 12 amino acids. CDR1 is MGHDK and CDR2 is SYGVNS in the germline V gene. This chain's CDR3 is CASSQGSEKLFF. The CDR3 DNA is TGTGCCAGCTCACAGGGTTCTGAAAAACTGTTTTTT.

This chain joins TRBV28 and TRBJ2-5; 8 bases map to TRBD2. The better agreement between TRBJ2-7 and the DNA end casts doubt on the J call. This CDR3 contains 13 residues. CDR1 is MDHEN, CDR2 SYDVKM, per germline. The CDR3 coding sequence is TGTGCCAGCCGGGAGGGACCGACCTACGAGCAGTACTTC. It encodes CASREGPTYEQYF.

V is TRBV11-2 and J is TRBJ2-5; 10 bases match TRBD1. The CDR3 covers 16 residues. CDR1 SGHAT and CDR2 FQNNGV come from the germline V gene. J was trimmed by 5 bases and V by 1 base; bases with no gene match: 7. The CDR3 bases are TGTGCCAGCAGCTTAGGACAGGGGGCTTGGGACGAGACCCAGTACTTC. Translated, it gives CASSLGQGAWDETQYF. The variable domain in full, with the rest retrieved from reference TRBV11-2 and TRBJ2-5, is EAGVAQSPRYKIIEKRQSVAFWCNPISGHATLYWYQQILGQGPKLLIQFQNNGVVDDSQLPKDRFSAERLKGVDSTLKIQPAKLEDSAVYLCASSLGQGAWDETQYFGPGTRLLVL.

The chain joins TRBV11-2 to TRBJ1-2, with D perhaps TRBD1 (5 bases). This CDR3 has 14 residues. Germline V gives CDR1 SGHAT, CDR2 FQNNGV. Trimming took off 5 bases at V and 4 bases at J, with 14 bases between the two ends. The CDR3: CASSPALGPYGYTF. DNA of the CDR3: TGTGCCAGCAGCCCCGCCCTGGGGCCCTATGGCTACACCTTC.

The rearrangement uses TRBV14 and TRBJ2-5; 9 bases agree with TRBD2. Germline assignment: CDR1 SGHDN and CDR2 FVKESK. This CDR3 region has 15 residues. J gave up 0 bases and V 1 base, and 0 bases lay outside the gene matches. CDR3 residues: CASSQGLADQETQYF. CDR3 bases: TGTGCCAGCAGCCAAGGACTAGCGGACCAAGAGACCCAGTACTTC. The variable domain in full, with the rest retrieved from reference TRBV14 and TRBJ2-5, is EAGVTQFPSHSVIEKGQTVTLRCDPISGHDNLYWYRRVMGKEIKFLLHFVKESKQDESGMPNNRFLAERTGGTYSTLKVQPAELEDSGVYFCASSQGLADQETQYFGPGTRLLVL.